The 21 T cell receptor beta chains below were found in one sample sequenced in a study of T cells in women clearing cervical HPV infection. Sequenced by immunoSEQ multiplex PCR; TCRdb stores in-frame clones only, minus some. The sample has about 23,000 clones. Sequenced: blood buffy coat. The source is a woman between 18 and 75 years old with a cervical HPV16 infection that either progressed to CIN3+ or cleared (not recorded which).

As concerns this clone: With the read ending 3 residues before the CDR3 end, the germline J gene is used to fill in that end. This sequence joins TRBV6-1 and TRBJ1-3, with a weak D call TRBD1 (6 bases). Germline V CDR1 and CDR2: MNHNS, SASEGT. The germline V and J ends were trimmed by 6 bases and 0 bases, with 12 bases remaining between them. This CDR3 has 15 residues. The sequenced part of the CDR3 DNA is TGTGCCAGCAGCGAACAGGGACACTCTGGAAACACC. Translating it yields CASSEQGHSGNT. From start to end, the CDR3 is CASSEQGHSGNTIYF.

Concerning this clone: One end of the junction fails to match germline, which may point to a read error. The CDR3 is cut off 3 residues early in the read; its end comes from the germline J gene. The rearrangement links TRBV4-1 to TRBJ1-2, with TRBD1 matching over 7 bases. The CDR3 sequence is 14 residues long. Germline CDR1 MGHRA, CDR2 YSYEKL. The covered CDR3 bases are TGCGCCAGCGGCCAAGAAACAGGGGACTATGGC. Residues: CASGQETGDYG. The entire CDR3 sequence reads CASGQETGDYGYTF.

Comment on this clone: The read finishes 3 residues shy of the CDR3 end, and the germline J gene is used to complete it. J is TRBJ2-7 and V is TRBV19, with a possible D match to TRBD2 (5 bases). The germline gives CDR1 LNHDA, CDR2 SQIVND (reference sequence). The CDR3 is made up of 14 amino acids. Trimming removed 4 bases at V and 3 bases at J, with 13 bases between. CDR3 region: CASSRSGGNYEQYF. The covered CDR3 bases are TGTGCCAGTAGTAGGTCAGGAGGTAACTACGAG.

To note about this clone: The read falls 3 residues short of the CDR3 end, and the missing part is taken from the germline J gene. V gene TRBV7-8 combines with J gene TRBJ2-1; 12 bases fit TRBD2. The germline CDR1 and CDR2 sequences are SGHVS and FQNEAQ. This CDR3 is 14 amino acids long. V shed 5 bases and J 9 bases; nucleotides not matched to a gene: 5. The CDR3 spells CASSPSGRATEQFF. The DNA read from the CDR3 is TGTGCCAGCAGCCCTAGCGGGAGGGCCACTGAG.

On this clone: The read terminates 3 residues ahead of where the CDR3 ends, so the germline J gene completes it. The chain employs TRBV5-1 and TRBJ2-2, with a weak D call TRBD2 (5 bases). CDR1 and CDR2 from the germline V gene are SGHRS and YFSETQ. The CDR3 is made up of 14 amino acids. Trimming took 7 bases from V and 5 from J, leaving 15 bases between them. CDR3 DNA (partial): TGCGCCAGCGGTTGGGTCACGGGGACCGGGGAG. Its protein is CASGWVTGTGE. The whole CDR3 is CASGWVTGTGELFF.

The sequenced CDR3 bases are TGTGCCAGCAGCTTAGGAGCAGGGCTCTCCTACGAG. This codes for CASSLGAGLSYE. The full CDR3 protein reads CASSLGAGLSYEQYF. V gene TRBV7-8 combines with J gene TRBJ2-7, with D maybe TRBD1 (5 bases). Sequencing ends 3 residues short of the CDR3 end; the germline J gene provides the rest. Germline V gene data show CDR1 as SGHVS and CDR2 as FQNEAQ. V lost 1 base to trimming and J lost 0 bases, with 10 bases between them. The CDR3 length is 15 residues.

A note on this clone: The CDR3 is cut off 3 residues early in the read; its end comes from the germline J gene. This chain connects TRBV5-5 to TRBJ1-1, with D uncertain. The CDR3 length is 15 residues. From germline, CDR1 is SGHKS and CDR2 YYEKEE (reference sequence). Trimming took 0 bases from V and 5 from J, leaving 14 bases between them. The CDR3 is CASSLGVGDWTEAFF. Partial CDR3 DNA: TGTGCCAGCAGCTTGGGTGTCGGGGATTGGACTGAA.

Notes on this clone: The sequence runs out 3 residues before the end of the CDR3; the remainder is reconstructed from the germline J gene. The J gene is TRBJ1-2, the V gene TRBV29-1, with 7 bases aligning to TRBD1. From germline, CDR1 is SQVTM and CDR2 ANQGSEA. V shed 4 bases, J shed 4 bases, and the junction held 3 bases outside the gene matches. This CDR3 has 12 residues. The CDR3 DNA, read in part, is TGCAGCGTTGGTCGGGACAGCTATGGC. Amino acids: CSVGRDSYG. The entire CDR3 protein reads CSVGRDSYGYTF.

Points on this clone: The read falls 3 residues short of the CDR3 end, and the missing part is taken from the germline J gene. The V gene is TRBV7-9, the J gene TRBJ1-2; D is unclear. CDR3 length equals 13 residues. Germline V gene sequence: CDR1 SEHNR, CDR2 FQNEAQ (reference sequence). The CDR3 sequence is CASSLSRAGDYTF. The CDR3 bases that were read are TGTGCCAGCAGCTTAAGTCGGGCGGGCGAC.

CDR3 protein: CASGLAGPGELFF. CDR3 DNA, as far as it was read: TGTGCCAGCGGTCTAGCGGGACCCGGGGAG. The chain couples TRBV7-2 to TRBJ2-2; TRBD2 agrees at 9 bases. The read ends 3 residues shy of where the CDR3 ends; the end is completed using the germline J gene. The V gene's germline CDR1 is SGHTA and CDR2 FQGNSA. J lost 6 bases, V lost 8 bases, and 4 bases had no gene match. The CDR3 length is 13 residues.

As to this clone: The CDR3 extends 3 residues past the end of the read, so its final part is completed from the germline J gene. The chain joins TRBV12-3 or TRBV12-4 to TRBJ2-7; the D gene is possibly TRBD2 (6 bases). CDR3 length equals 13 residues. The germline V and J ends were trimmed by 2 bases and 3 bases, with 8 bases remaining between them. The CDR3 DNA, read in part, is TGTGCCAGCAGTTTAATTAGCGGCTACGAG. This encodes CASSLISGYE. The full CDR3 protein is CASSLISGYEQYF.

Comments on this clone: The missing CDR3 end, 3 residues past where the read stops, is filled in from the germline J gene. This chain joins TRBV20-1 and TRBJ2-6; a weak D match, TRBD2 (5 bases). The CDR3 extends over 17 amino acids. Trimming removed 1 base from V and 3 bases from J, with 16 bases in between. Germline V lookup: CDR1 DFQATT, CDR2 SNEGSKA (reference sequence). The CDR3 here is CSARALRTEFGANVLTF. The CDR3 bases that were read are TGCAGTGCTAGAGCCCTCCGGACTGAATTTGGGGCCAACGTC.

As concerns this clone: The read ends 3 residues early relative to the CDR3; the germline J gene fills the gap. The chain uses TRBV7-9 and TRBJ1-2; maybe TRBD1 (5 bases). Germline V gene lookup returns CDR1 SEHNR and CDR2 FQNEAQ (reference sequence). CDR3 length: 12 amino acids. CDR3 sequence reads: CASSFLEGKYTF. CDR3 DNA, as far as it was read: TGTGCCAGCAGCTTTCTTGAGGGGAAG.

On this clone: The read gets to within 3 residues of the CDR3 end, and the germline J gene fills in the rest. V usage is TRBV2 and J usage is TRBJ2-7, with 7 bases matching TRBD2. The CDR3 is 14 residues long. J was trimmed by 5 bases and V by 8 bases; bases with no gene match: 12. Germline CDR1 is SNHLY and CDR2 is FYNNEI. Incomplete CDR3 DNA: TGTGCCAGCGGCCGCGGCGGCGGGGGAAACGAG. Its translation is CASGRGGGGNE. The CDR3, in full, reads CASGRGGGGNEQYF.

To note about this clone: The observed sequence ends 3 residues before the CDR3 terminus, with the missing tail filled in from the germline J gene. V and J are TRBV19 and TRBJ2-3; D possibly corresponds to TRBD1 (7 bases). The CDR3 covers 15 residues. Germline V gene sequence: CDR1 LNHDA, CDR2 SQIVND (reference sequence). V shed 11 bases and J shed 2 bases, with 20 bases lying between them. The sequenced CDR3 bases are TGTGCCTGCAGTGGGGGGACAGTGCTCACAGATACG. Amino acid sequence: CACSGGTVLTDT. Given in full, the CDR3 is CACSGGTVLTDTQYF.

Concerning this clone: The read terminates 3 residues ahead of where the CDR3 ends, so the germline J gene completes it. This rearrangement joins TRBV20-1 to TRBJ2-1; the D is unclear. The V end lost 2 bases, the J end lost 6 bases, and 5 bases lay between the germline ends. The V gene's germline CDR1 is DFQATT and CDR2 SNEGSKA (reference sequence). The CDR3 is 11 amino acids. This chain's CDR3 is CSARSSNEQFF. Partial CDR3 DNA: TGCAGTGCTAGATCTAGCAATGAG.

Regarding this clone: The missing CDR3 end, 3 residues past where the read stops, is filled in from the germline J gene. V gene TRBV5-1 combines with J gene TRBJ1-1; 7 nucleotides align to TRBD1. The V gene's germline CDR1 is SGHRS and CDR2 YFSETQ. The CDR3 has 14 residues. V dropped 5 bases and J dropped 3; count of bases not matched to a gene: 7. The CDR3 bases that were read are TGCGCCAGCAGGAAACAGGGGAAGGACACTGAA. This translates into CASRKQGKDTE. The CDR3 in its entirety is CASRKQGKDTEAFF.

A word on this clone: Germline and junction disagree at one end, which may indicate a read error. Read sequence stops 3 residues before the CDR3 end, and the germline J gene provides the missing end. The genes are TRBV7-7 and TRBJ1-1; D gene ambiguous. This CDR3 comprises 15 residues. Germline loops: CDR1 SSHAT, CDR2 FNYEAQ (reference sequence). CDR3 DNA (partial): TGTGCTAGCACCCCAGAGGCGACCAACGGGACTGAA. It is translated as CASTPEATNGTE. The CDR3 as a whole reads CASTPEATNGTEAFF.

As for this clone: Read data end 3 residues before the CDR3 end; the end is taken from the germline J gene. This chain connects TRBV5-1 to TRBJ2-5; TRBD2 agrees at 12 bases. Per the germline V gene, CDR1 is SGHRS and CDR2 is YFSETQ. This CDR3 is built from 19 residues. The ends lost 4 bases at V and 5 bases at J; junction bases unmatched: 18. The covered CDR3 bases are TGCGCCAGCAGCCTCACAGGGGGCCGGGGACTAGCGGGTTGGGAGACC. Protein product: CASSLTGGRGLAGWET. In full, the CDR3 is CASSLTGGRGLAGWETQYF.

The DNA read from the CDR3 is TGCAGTGCCAGGCGCCCGGAGGGGAAGACC. The encoded protein is CSARRPEGKT. The full CDR3 sequence reads CSARRPEGKTQYF. The rearrangement joins TRBV20-1 to TRBJ2-5; TRBD2 might be the D (6 bases). The read comes to an end 3 residues before the CDR3 does, leaving the germline J gene to fill in the end. Trimming removed 6 bases at V and 6 bases at J, with 17 bases between. There are 13 residues in the CDR3. CDR1 and CDR2 (germline): DFQATT, SNEGSKA (reference sequence).

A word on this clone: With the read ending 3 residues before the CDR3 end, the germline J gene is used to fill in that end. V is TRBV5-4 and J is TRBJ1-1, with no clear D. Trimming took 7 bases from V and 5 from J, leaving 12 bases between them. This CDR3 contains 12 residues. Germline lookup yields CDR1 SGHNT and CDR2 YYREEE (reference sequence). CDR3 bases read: TGTGCCAGCTCGGGGTCTGGTACTGAA. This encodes CASSGSGTE. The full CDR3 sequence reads CASSGSGTEAFF.